A selection of T cell receptor beta chains follows, all from one sample in a study of shared clonotypes between healthy human individuals. Method: immunoSEQ multiplex PCR; TCRdb's copy keeps in-frame clones and lacks some. The sample lists fewer than 800,000 clones, 92% occurring once. The sample comprised naive CD8+ T cells sorted from blood. The receptor source for this set is a man aged 30 to 45 in good health. Both conserved end residues are part of each CDR3. Each record gives: J gene, V gene, clone size, D gene, CDR3 protein, CDR3 DNA. The D gene is left open where the match is weak. Expanded clones get a size class; other rows say once, few or many, or leave the size out.

J: TRBJ1-5; V: TRBV27; size: .; D: .; CDR3: CASSSLGQSSNQPQHF; DNA: TGTGCCAGCAGTTCACTCGGACAGTCGAGCAATCAGCCCCAGCATTTT
J: TRBJ1-5; V: TRBV28; size: .; D: .; CDR3: CASKWSGDGNQPQHF; DNA: TGTGCCAGCAAGTGGTCGGGGGATGGCAATCAGCCCCAGCATTTT
J: TRBJ2-3; V: TRBV20-1; size: .; D: .; CDR3: CSPRPDTQYF; DNA: TGCAGCCCTAGGCCAGATACGCAGTATTTT
J: TRBJ2-2; V: TRBV7-6; size: .; D: .; CDR3: CASSLYLGAGNTGELFF; DNA: TGTGCCAGCAGCTTATATCTCGGAGCGGGGAACACCGGGGAGCTGTTTTTT
J: TRBJ2-7; V: TRBV7-8; size: .; D: .; CDR3: CASSPVPGDSSYEQYF; DNA: TGTGCCAGCAGCCCAGTCCCAGGGGATAGCTCCTACGAGCAGTACTTC
J: TRBJ1-2; V: TRBV5-1; size: .; D: .; CDR3: CASSLEVGPGYTF; DNA: TGCGCCAGCAGCTTGGAGGTGGGGCCTGGCTACACCTTC
J: TRBJ2-1; V: TRBV4-1; size: .; D: TRBD2; CDR3: CASSQESSGRARDEQFF; DNA: TGCGCCAGCAGCCAAGAATCTAGCGGGAGGGCCCGGGATGAGCAGTTCTTC
J: TRBJ2-7; V: TRBV19; size: .; D: TRBD1; CDR3: CASSPGTGGYEQYF; DNA: TGTGCCAGTAGTCCCGGGACAGGGGGATACGAGCAGTACTTC
J: TRBJ1-5; V: TRBV23-1; size: once; D: .; CDR3: CASSQSRVGRQANFGYSNQPQHF; DNA: TGCGCCAGCAGTCAATCAAGGGTTGGGAGACAGGCGAACTTTGGTTATAGCAATCAGCCCCAGCATTTT
J: TRBJ2-2; V: TRBV18; size: .; D: .; CDR3: CASSPENTGELFF; DNA: TGTGCCAGCTCACCCGAGAACACCGGGGAGCTGTTTTTT
J: TRBJ2-2; V: TRBV27; size: .; D: .; CDR3: CASSFGGAVGIFTGELFF; DNA: TGTGCCAGCAGTTTCGGAGGGGCGGTAGGGATATTCACCGGGGAGCTGTTTTTT
J: TRBJ1-5; V: TRBV7-9; size: .; D: .; CDR3: CASSLWVTGHLKEPQHF; DNA: TGTGCCAGCAGCTTATGGGTGACAGGCCATCTCAAGGAGCCCCAGCATTTT
J: TRBJ2-7; V: TRBV11-3; size: .; D: .; CDR3: CASSLDPFEQYF; DNA: TGTGCCAGCAGCTTAGATCCATTCGAGCAGTACTTC
J: TRBJ1-2; V: TRBV7-9; size: .; D: .; CDR3: CASSNDPFGYTF; DNA: TGTGCCAGCAGCAATGATCCCTTTGGCTACACCTTC
J: TRBJ1-1; V: TRBV7-9; size: .; D: .; CDR3: CASANSVMMGTEAFF; DNA: TGTGCCAGCGCTAACTCCGTCATGATGGGGACTGAAGCTTTCTTT
J: TRBJ1-2; V: TRBV6-1; size: .; D: .; CDR3: CASSQYRQHRDGYTF; DNA: TGTGCCAGCAGCCAATACAGGCAGCACAGGGATGGCTACACCTTC